This T cell receptor (beta chain) was identified in a study of blood T cell repertoires in COVID-19. Background on the study: Material from acute and convalescent COVID-19 was sourced from the United States, Italy and Spain. In each case, the material was cDNA or gDNA derived from T cells, B-cell-depleted T cells, or PBMCs.

Trimming cost V 7 bases and J 5 bases; bases outside gene matches: 4. Per the germline V gene, CDR1 is LNHDA and CDR2 is SQIVND (reference sequence). There are 13 residues in the CDR3. Original processing notes: Estimated nucleated cell counts came from reference gene primer amplification. Profiling relied on immunoSEQ multiplex PCR, and the TCRdb table lists in-frame clones only, not all of them. V and J calls and clone size are as listed in that table; D and trimming were resolved from the DNA. This sample yields some 14,000 clones, of which 83% are seen a single time; about 25% belongs to the top ten.

The chain is built from TRBV19 and TRBJ1-4; 7 nucleotides agree with TRBD1. This TCR was recovered from a woman aged 55-69 years with acute or convalescent COVID-19. Specimen: peripheral blood. The CDR3: CASIDRVNEKLFF. The DNA of the CDR3 is TGTGCCAGTATCGACAGGGTAAATGAAAAACTGTTTTTT.